A selection of T cell receptor beta chains follows, all from one sample in a study of cytomegalovirus exposure and HLA in healthy donors. The table came from immunoSEQ multiplex PCR; TCRdb's copy has only in-frame clones and leaves some out. The sample contains under 200,000 clones, roughly four fifths of which appear only once. Sequenced: PBMCs. These receptors were collected from a girl aged 2-9 years in good health and CMV-seropositive. CDR3s include the opening cysteine and the closing phenylalanine or tryptophan. A D gene is named only where the DNA matches it firmly. Only part of the rows carry a size: once, few, many, or a class if the clone is expanded.

v_call: TRBV19; j_call: TRBJ2-3; d_call: TRBD2; clone_size: NA; cdr3_nt: TGTGCCAGTAGTATTGACCCACTAGCGGAGGGGTTCACAGATACGCAGTATTTT; cdr3_aa: CASSIDPLAEGFTDTQYF
v_call: TRBV30; j_call: TRBJ2-6; d_call: NA; clone_size: NA; cdr3_nt: TGTGCCTGGAGTCGCCTATCCTCTGGGGCCAACGTCCTGACTTTC; cdr3_aa: CAWSRLSSGANVLTF
v_call: TRBV9; j_call: TRBJ2-2; d_call: TRBD2; clone_size: NA; cdr3_nt: TGTGCCAGCAGCAAGGGACTAGCGGGAGGTACCGGGGAGCTGTTTTTT; cdr3_aa: CASSKGLAGGTGELFF
v_call: TRBV6-1; j_call: TRBJ1-2; d_call: NA; clone_size: once; cdr3_nt: TGTGCCAGCAGGCCGCAGTTTTCCTATGGCTACACCTTC; cdr3_aa: CASRPQFSYGYTF
v_call: TRBV9; j_call: TRBJ2-7; d_call: NA; clone_size: NA; cdr3_nt: TGTGCCAGCAGCGTAGGTGGGGGAGGCGGCGAGCAGTACTTC; cdr3_aa: CASSVGGGGGEQYF
v_call: TRBV9; j_call: TRBJ1-1; d_call: TRBD1; clone_size: NA; cdr3_nt: TGTGCCAGCAGCGATTCCTCAGGGGGGAACACTGAAGCTTTCTTT; cdr3_aa: CASSDSSGGNTEAFF
v_call: TRBV28; j_call: TRBJ2-3; d_call: TRBD2; clone_size: NA; cdr3_nt: TGTGCCAGCAGCTTATTTAGCGGGAGGCTAGATAGCACAGATACGCAGTATTTT; cdr3_aa: CASSLFSGRLDSTDTQYF
v_call: TRBV7-2; j_call: TRBJ2-6; d_call: TRBD2; clone_size: NA; cdr3_nt: TGTGCCAGCAGCCCCCTAGCGGGAACTGGGGCCAACGTCCTGACTTTC; cdr3_aa: CASSPLAGTGANVLTF
v_call: TRBV7-9; j_call: TRBJ1-4; d_call: NA; clone_size: NA; cdr3_nt: TGTGCCAGCAGCCTTGGGGGGGCGCCGAATGAAAAACTGTTTTTT; cdr3_aa: CASSLGGAPNEKLFF
v_call: TRBV5-4; j_call: TRBJ2-7; d_call: TRBD1; clone_size: once; cdr3_nt: TGTGCCAGCAGCCCCGGACAGGATTCCTACGAGCAGTACTTC; cdr3_aa: CASSPGQDSYEQYF
v_call: TRBV6-1; j_call: TRBJ2-7; d_call: NA; clone_size: NA; cdr3_nt: TGTGCCAGCGGCCCTTTCCAAAGATCCTACGAGCAGTACTTC; cdr3_aa: CASGPFQRSYEQYF
v_call: TRBV2; j_call: TRBJ2-7; d_call: TRBD1; clone_size: NA; cdr3_nt: TGTGCCAGCAGTGACTGGACAGGAACCTACGAGCAGTACTTC; cdr3_aa: CASSDWTGTYEQYF
v_call: TRBV13; j_call: TRBJ2-5; d_call: NA; clone_size: few; cdr3_nt: TGTGCCAGCAGCTTCCCCGGCCAAGAGACCCAGTACTTC; cdr3_aa: CASSFPGQETQYF
v_call: TRBV6-1; j_call: TRBJ1-5; d_call: TRBD1; clone_size: NA; cdr3_nt: TGTGCCAGCAGTGCGGTGGACAGGGCCAATCAGCCCCAGCATTTT; cdr3_aa: CASSAVDRANQPQHF
v_call: TRBV28; j_call: TRBJ1-2; d_call: NA; clone_size: few; cdr3_nt: TGTGCCAGCAGTTTATCTAAGGGGAATGGCTACACCTTC; cdr3_aa: CASSLSKGNGYTF
v_call: TRBV5-1; j_call: TRBJ2-7; d_call: TRBD1; clone_size: once; cdr3_nt: TGCGCCAGCAGCGCCGCCGGGACAGGGGGAGGCGAGCAGTACTTC; cdr3_aa: CASSAAGTGGGEQYF
v_call: TRBV19; j_call: TRBJ2-1; d_call: NA; clone_size: NA; cdr3_nt: TGTGCCAGTAGTATAGTCGCCATTCGGGTGGTCACCTACAATGAGCAGTTCTTC; cdr3_aa: CASSIVAIRVVTYNEQFF
v_call: TRBV28; j_call: TRBJ2-1; d_call: NA; clone_size: NA; cdr3_nt: TGTGCCAGCAGTGACACCGCTAAAGTGCAGTTCTTC; cdr3_aa: CASSDTAKVQFF
v_call: TRBV11-2; j_call: TRBJ2-2; d_call: TRBD2; clone_size: NA; cdr3_nt: TGTGCCAGCAGCCTTAGCGGGACGAACACCGGGGAGCTGTTTTTT; cdr3_aa: CASSLSGTNTGELFF
v_call: TRBV14; j_call: TRBJ1-4; d_call: NA; clone_size: NA; cdr3_nt: TGTGCCAGCAGCCAGTATTCGGGTGAAAAACTGTTTTTT; cdr3_aa: CASSQYSGEKLFF
v_call: TRBV2; j_call: TRBJ1-5; d_call: TRBD1; clone_size: NA; cdr3_nt: TGTGCCAGCAGCGACGGGACAGCGGCAAATCAGCCCCAGCATTTT; cdr3_aa: CASSDGTAANQPQHF
v_call: TRBV4-2; j_call: TRBJ2-1; d_call: TRBD2; clone_size: NA; cdr3_nt: TGTGCCAGCAGCCAAGATGGACTAGCGGGAGTTTGGGAGCAGTTCTTC; cdr3_aa: CASSQDGLAGVWEQFF
v_call: TRBV30; j_call: TRBJ2-6; d_call: NA; clone_size: few; cdr3_nt: TGTGCCTGGACTCAGACAGTCTCTGGGGCCAACGTCCTGACTTTC; cdr3_aa: CAWTQTVSGANVLTF
v_call: TRBV30; j_call: TRBJ1-6; d_call: NA; clone_size: NA; cdr3_nt: TGTGCCTGCCTCCTCCGGACCGGGGGGAGTAATTCACCCCTCCACTTT; cdr3_aa: CACLLRTGGSNSPLHF
v_call: TRBV4-1; j_call: TRBJ2-7; d_call: NA; clone_size: NA; cdr3_nt: TGCGCCAGCAGCCAACTGTGGCCGGTTAAGACAGACCGGGAGCAGTACTTC; cdr3_aa: CASSQLWPVKTDREQYF
v_call: TRBV19; j_call: TRBJ2-5; d_call: TRBD2; clone_size: NA; cdr3_nt: TGTGCCAGTAGTACCGCGGGGGGTGGGGAGACCCAGTACTTC; cdr3_aa: CASSTAGGGETQYF
v_call: TRBV9; j_call: TRBJ2-4; d_call: TRBD1; clone_size: NA; cdr3_nt: TGTGCCAGCAGCTTCCGGGACAGGGGAAACATTCAGTACTTC; cdr3_aa: CASSFRDRGNIQYF
v_call: TRBV11-2; j_call: TRBJ2-1; d_call: TRBD2; clone_size: once; cdr3_nt: TGTGCCAGCAGCTTAGCTGGGAGGGCCGTGGATGAGCAGTTCTTC; cdr3_aa: CASSLAGRAVDEQFF
v_call: TRBV30; j_call: TRBJ1-3; d_call: NA; clone_size: NA; cdr3_nt: TGTGCCTGGAGTCCGGGACACCTCTCTGGAAACACCATATATTTT; cdr3_aa: CAWSPGHLSGNTIYF
v_call: TRBV29-1; j_call: TRBJ2-7; d_call: TRBD1; clone_size: NA; cdr3_nt: TGCAGCGTCACGACAGGGGCAACCTACGAGCAGTACTTC; cdr3_aa: CSVTTGATYEQYF
v_call: TRBV5-1; j_call: TRBJ2-4; d_call: TRBD2; clone_size: NA; cdr3_nt: TGCGCCAGCAGCTCGACACTAGCGGGAGGTGCCAAAAACATTCAGTACTTC; cdr3_aa: CASSSTLAGGAKNIQYF
v_call: TRBV5-1; j_call: TRBJ2-1; d_call: TRBD2; clone_size: once; cdr3_nt: TGCGCCAGCAGCTTGTGGGGGGACGGACTAGCAGGTTCCAGCTCCTACAATGAGCAGTTCTTC; cdr3_aa: CASSLWGDGLAGSSSYNEQFF
v_call: TRBV28; j_call: TRBJ1-2; d_call: NA; clone_size: NA; cdr3_nt: TGTGCCAGCAGTTTCATGGGCAGGATAACTTCTAACTATGGCTACACCTTC; cdr3_aa: CASSFMGRITSNYGYTF